Below are 3 T cell receptor beta chains sequenced from a single sample in a study of T cells in severe cutaneous drug reactions. Sequenced patients had Stevens-Johnson syndrome or toxic epidermal necrolysis caused by carbamazepine. Libraries were made by iRepertoire multiplex PCR with TCR subtype-specific primers for bulk and single-cell sequencing. Following a re-call of the multiplex PCR reads, TCRdb has one entry per CDR3 protein and lacks DNA. This sample's table has over a thousand distinct CDR3 sequences. Sequenced input: cells from a skin blister. These receptors all stem from a human donor with a severe cutaneous adverse drug reaction.

This clonotype shows up as medium-sized by frequency. The CDR3 here is CASSSSPRIEHEQYF. J is TRBJ2-7 and V is TRBV7-2. This CDR3 region has 15 residues. Germline V gene data show CDR1 as SGHTA and CDR2 as FQGNSA.

Its frequency marks this clonotype as large. The J gene is TRBJ2-1, the V gene TRBV28. The V gene's germline CDR1 is MDHEN and CDR2 SYDVKM. The CDR3 totals 14 residues. CDR3 region: CASSFIGRGNEQFF.

By frequency, this clonotype registers large. The genes are TRBV27 and TRBJ1-1; absent DNA, TCRdb's TRBD1 call cannot be checked. This CDR3 spans 15 amino acids. The germline gives CDR1 MNHEY, CDR2 SMNVEV (reference sequence). CDR3 loop: CASSQKQGVFDEAFF.